This T cell receptor (beta chain) emerged from a study of a mutant IDH1 vaccine in newly diagnosed glioma. Assay used: immunoSEQ multiplex PCR; TCRdb lists only in-frame clones, some missing. The data contain just under 80,000 clones, more than 85% of them singletons. Worth noting for this clone: Its antigen is not known.

Study-wide results and limits: Pseudoprogression appears to have had no connection to changes in top peripheral T cell clonotypes.

Time point indicated: week 5, during vaccination. Mutant IDH1 20-mer peptide, at 300 ug, made up each vaccine dose, with topical imiquimod. CDR1 SGHDT and CDR2 YYEEEE come from the germline V gene. Trimming left V 6 bases short and J 5 bases short, with 13 bases between. The CDR3 length is 13 residues. The source material was PBMCs, sampled from a glioma patient whose treatment included an IDH1 peptide vaccine. This chain uses TRBV5-6 with TRBJ2-3, with a possible D match to TRBD2 (5 bases). This clonotype originated in a woman between 50 and 59 years old with glioma. In DNA, the CDR3 is TGTGCCAGCACCAGCGGTCTCAGAGATACGCAGTATTTT. It specifies CASTSGLRDTQYF. Full variable domain (remainder filled in from reference TRBV5-6 and TRBJ2-3): DAGVTQSPTHLIKTRGQQVTLRCSPKSGHDTVSWYQQALGQGPQFIFQYYEEEERQRGNFPDRFSGHQFPNYSSELNVNALLLGDSALYLCASTSGLRDTQYFGPGTRLTVL.